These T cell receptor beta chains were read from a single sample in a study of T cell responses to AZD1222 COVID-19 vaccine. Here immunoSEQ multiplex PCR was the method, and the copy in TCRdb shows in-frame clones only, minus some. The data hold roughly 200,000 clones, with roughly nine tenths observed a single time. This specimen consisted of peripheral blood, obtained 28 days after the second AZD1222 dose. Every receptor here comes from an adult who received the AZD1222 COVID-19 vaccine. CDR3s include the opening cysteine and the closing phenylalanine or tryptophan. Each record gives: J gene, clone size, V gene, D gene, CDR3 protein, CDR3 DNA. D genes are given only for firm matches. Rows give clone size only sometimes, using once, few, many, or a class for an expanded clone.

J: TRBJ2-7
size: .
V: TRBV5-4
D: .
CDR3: CASSWRDSYEQYF
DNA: TGTGCCAGCAGCTGGAGAGACAGTTACGAGCAGTACTTC

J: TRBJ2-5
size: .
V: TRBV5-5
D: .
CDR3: CASSFLPGAIQETQYF
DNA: TGTGCCAGCAGCTTCCTCCCGGGAGCCATCCAAGAGACCCAGTACTTC

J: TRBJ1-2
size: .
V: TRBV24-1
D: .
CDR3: CATSEAGYYGYTF
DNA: TGTGCCACCAGTGAGGCAGGGTACTATGGCTACACCTTC

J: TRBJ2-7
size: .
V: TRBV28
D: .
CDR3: CASRVGGLEQYF
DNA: TGTGCCAGCAGGGTTGGGGGCCTCGAGCAGTACTTC

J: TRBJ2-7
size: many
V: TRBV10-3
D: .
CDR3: CAISGRRPSYEQYF
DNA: TGTGCCATCTCCGGGCGACGTCCATCCTACGAGCAGTACTTC

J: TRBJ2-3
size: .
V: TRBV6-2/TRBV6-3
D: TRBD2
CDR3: CASSWGLAGATDTQYF
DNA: TGTGCCAGCAGTTGGGGACTAGCGGGAGCCACAGATACGCAGTATTTT

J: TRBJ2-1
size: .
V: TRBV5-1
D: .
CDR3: CASSQGPGLFYNEQFF
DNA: TGCGCCAGCAGCCAGGGTCCGGGACTCTTCTACAATGAGCAGTTCTTC

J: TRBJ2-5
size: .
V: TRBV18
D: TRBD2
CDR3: CASSPMGRLAGFQETQYF
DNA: TGTGCCAGCTCACCAATGGGTAGACTAGCGGGGTTCCAAGAGACCCAGTACTTC

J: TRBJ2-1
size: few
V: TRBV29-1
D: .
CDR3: CSVGRDSNEQFF
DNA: TGCAGCGTGGGTAGAGACAGCAATGAGCAGTTCTTC

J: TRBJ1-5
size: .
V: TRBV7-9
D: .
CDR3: CASSWAGDQPQHF
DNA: TGTGCCAGCAGCTGGGCAGGGGATCAGCCCCAGCATTTT

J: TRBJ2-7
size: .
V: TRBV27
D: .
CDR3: CASSLSRPPRYEQYF
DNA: TGTGCCAGCAGTTTATCTCGCCCTCCTAGGTACGAGCAGTACTTC

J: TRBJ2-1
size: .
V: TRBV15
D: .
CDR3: CATSRGHNEQFF
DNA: TGTGCCACCAGCAGGGGGCACAATGAGCAGTTCTTC

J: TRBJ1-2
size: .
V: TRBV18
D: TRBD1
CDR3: CASSPGQDYGYTF
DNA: TGTGCCAGCTCACCCGGACAGGACTATGGCTACACCTTC

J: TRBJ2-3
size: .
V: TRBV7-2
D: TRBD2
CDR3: CASSFSSGRAADTQYF
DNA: TGTGCCAGCAGCTTTTCTAGCGGGAGGGCGGCAGATACGCAGTATTTT

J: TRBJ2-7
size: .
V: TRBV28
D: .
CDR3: CASSSGTESSYEQYF
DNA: TGTGCCAGCAGTAGTGGGACCGAGAGCTCCTACGAGCAGTACTTC

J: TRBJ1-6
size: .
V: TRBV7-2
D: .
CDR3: CASVFTRGNSPLHF
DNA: TGTGCCAGCGTCTTCACAAGGGGAAATTCACCCCTCCACTTT

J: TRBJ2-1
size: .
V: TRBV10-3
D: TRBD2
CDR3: CANGLAANEQFF
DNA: TGTGCCAATGGACTAGCAGCTAATGAGCAGTTCTTC

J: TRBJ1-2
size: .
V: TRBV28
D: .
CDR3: CASSRRPGSSGGYTF
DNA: TGTGCCAGCAGTCGCCGTCCGGGGTCATCGGGAGGCTACACCTTC

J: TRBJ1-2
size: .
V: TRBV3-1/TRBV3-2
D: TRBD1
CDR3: CASSLRDRGFDGYTF
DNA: TGTGCCAGCAGCCTCCGGGACAGGGGGTTCGATGGCTACACCTTC

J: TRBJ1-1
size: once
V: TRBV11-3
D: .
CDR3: CASSLDSGLRGGTEAFF
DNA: TGTGCCAGCAGCTTAGATTCGGGCCTCAGGGGAGGGACTGAAGCTTTCTTT